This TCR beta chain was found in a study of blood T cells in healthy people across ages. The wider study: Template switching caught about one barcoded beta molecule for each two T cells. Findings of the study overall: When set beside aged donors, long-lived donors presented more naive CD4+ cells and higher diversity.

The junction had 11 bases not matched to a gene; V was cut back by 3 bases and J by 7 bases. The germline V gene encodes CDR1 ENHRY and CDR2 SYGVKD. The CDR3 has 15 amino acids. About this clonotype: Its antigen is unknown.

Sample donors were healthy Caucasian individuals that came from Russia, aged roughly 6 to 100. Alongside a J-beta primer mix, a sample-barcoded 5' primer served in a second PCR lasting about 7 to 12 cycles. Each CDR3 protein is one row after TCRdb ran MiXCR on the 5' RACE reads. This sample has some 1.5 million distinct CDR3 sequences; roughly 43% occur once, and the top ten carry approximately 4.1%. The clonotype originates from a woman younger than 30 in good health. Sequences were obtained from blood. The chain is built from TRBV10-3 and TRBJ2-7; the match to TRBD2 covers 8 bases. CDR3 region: CAISESGGEYNEQYF. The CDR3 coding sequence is TGTGCCATCAGTGAAAGCGGGGGAGAATACAATGAGCAGTACTTC.